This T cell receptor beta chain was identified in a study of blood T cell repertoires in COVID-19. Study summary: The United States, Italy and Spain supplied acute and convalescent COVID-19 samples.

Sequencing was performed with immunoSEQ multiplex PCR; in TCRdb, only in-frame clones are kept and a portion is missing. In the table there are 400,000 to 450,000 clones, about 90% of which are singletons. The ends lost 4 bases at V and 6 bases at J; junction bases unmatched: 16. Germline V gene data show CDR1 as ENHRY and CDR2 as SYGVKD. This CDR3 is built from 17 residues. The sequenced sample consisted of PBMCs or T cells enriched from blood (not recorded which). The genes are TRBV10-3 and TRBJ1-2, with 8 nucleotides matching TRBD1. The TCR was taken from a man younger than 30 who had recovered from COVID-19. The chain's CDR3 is CAISGEGTGLRRDGYTF. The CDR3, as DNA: TGTGCCATCAGTGGGGAGGGGACAGGACTCCGGAGGGATGGCTACACCTTC.